The rows below give T cell receptor beta chains drawn from one sample of a study of cytomegalovirus exposure and HLA in healthy donors. Sequencing was performed with immunoSEQ multiplex PCR; in TCRdb, only in-frame clones are kept and a portion is missing. The data show some 210,000 clones, roughly 84% seen once. What was sequenced was PBMCs. The receptors shown here come from a woman aged 18 to 35 in good health and CMV-seropositive. Each CDR3 is given with its conserved first and last residue.

cdr3_length | v_call | cdr3_aa
18 | TRBV9 | CASSARISQGGKNYGYTF
14 | TRBV7-7 | CASSSGLAGVEQYF
14 | TRBV5-1 | CASSPGTGNQPQHF
20 | TRBV4-1 | CASSQDHFRLVLLSTDTQYF
12 | TRBV7-9 | CASSSDYYGYTF
13 | TRBV30 | CAWRLFDRTEAFF
13 | TRBV5-4 | CASSLYRNYGYTF
14 | TRBV10-3 | CAISEARASDTQYF
14 | TRBV19 | CASSIQGGSTEAFF
15 | TRBV9 | CASSASRRAGEKLFF
15 | TRBV28 | CASRNTGTGGYGYTF
16 | TRBV5-6 | CASSFLSAADNQPQHF
17 | TRBV6-1 | CASSEDERGQENTEAFF
14 | TRBV6-5 | CASSPGQTTGELFF
18 | TRBV4-1 | CASSQDSLLRDNNQPQHF
13 | TRBV5-1 | CASSLGAQETQYF
17 | TRBV19 | CASSIKGQGILSYEQYF
14 | TRBV27 | CASSWVAGADTQYF